These 8 T cell receptor beta chains originate from one sample sequenced in a study of shared clonotypes between healthy human individuals. TCRdb's copy holds only in-frame clones and misses some; the assay was immunoSEQ multiplex PCR. The sample holds around 2,000,000 clones, roughly 94% seen once. Material for sequencing was naive CD4+ T cells sorted from blood. The subset: CD45RA+ positively selected. These receptors came from a young man in good health.

In the case of this clone: The same CDR3 is also encoded by other DNA sequences in this sample. The V and J genes are TRBV20-1 and TRBJ1-1; 8 bases fit TRBD1. Germline CDR1 is DFQATT and CDR2 is SNEGSKA (reference sequence). V lost 6 bases to trimming and J lost 4 bases; unmatched junction nucleotides: 1. This CDR3 is built from 11 residues. This CDR3 is CSATGGTEAFF. The CDR3 DNA reads TGCAGTGCAACAGGGGGCACTGAAGCTTTCTTT.

V and J are TRBV25-1 and TRBJ1-1; the D is unclear. The V gene lost 2 bases and the J gene lost 2 bases, with 9 bases spanning the gap. Germline V gives CDR1 MGHDK, CDR2 SYGVNS. CDR3 length: 14 amino acids. CDR3 DNA: TGTGCCAGCAGTGAAGTGGGCCAAAACACTGAAGCTTTCTTT. This encodes CASSEVGQNTEAFF. The whole variable domain, remainder taken from reference TRBV25-1 and TRBJ1-1, is EADIYQTPRYLVIGTGKKITLECSQTMGHDKMYWYQQDPGMELHLIHYSYGVNSTEKGDLSSESTVSRIRTEHFPLTLESARPSHTSQYLCASSEVGQNTEAFFGQGTRLTVV.

The chain joins TRBV28 to TRBJ2-1; the D is unclear. V was trimmed by 5 bases and J by 12 bases, leaving 23 bases between them. The CDR3 extends over 15 amino acids. The germline gives CDR1 MDHEN, CDR2 SYDVKM. DNA for the CDR3: TGTGCCAGCAGTATCACAACCCCTGGTTCGTTCGGGCAGTTCTTC. It specifies CASSITTPGSFGQFF.

This chain connects TRBV30 to TRBJ2-1; D gene ambiguous. The V gene lost 0 bases and the J gene lost 7 bases, with 19 bases spanning the gap. The CDR3 sequence is 16 residues long. From germline, CDR1 is GTSNPN and CDR2 SVGIG (reference sequence). The CDR3 loop is CAWSVFGQLTLNEQFF. Here the CDR3 DNA reads TGTGCCTGGAGTGTATTCGGGCAATTGACTTTGAATGAGCAGTTCTTC.

J is TRBJ1-2 and V is TRBV30, with D perhaps TRBD1 (6 bases). The CDR3 runs 13 residues. Germline lookup yields CDR1 GTSNPN and CDR2 SVGIG (reference sequence). Trimming took 3 bases from V and 7 from J, leaving 15 bases between them. Here the CDR3 DNA reads TGTGCCTGGAGCCGGACGGGGGCTCGTGGCTACACCTTC. Encoded protein: CAWSRTGARGYTF.

This clone has only a few counts. This sample includes further DNA sequences coding for the same CDR3. The J gene is TRBJ1-5, the V gene TRBV29-1; D is possibly TRBD1 (5 bases). Germline V gene data show CDR1 as SQVTM and CDR2 as ANQGSEA. V was shortened by 4 bases and J by 3 bases, with 10 bases between the two germline ends. The CDR3 runs 13 residues. CDR3 sequence reads: CSVVEGANQPQHF. CDR3 bases: TGCAGCGTTGTGGAAGGGGCCAATCAGCCCCAGCATTTT.

The gene calls are TRBV18 and TRBJ2-7; D might be TRBD1 (5 bases). This CDR3 has 15 amino acids. V gave up 2 bases and J gave up 1 base, with 12 bases separating them. CDR1 is KGHSH, CDR2 LQKENI, per germline. CDR3 amino acids: CASSPIGAESYEQYF. The CDR3 DNA is TGTGCCAGCTCACCAATAGGGGCCGAATCCTACGAGCAGTACTTC.

The chain uses TRBV6-6 and TRBJ1-5, with 9 bases lining up with TRBD1. The CDR3 loop spans 14 amino acids. The germline CDR1 and CDR2 sequences are MNHNY and SVGAGI (reference sequence). With V trimmed by 6 bases and J by 6 bases, 6 bases remained unmatched. CDR3 sequence: CASSRDRDGQPQHF. CDR3 DNA: TGTGCCAGCAGCCGGGACAGGGATGGTCAGCCCCAGCATTTT.